These T cell receptor beta chains were read from a single sample in a study of blood T cell repertoires in COVID-19. Clones were read by immunoSEQ multiplex PCR, and TCRdb kept only the in-frame ones, dropping some. The sample has approximately 200,000 clones, around four fifths seen once. The sequenced material came from peripheral blood. These receptors were collected from an older woman who had recovered from COVID-19. CDR3s include the opening cysteine and the closing phenylalanine or tryptophan. Only part of the rows carry a size: once, few, many, or a class if the clone is expanded.

V: TRBV7-9
size: NA
J: TRBJ1-1
CDR3: CASSISDSLNTEAFF

V: TRBV30
size: NA
J: TRBJ1-2
CDR3: CAWGTEKQYGYTF

V: TRBV6-2/TRBV6-3
size: NA
J: TRBJ1-5
CDR3: CASSFRFAGGVSNQPQHF

V: TRBV5-1
size: NA
J: TRBJ2-7
CDR3: CASSLRQGAAYEQYF

V: TRBV30
size: once
J: TRBJ1-2
CDR3: CAQGANYGYTF

V: TRBV12-3/TRBV12-4
size: NA
J: TRBJ2-5
CDR3: CASSLVPQGTQYF

V: TRBV30
size: NA
J: TRBJ2-5
CDR3: CAWSLVGGETQYF

V: TRBV9
size: NA
J: TRBJ2-3
CDR3: CASSVVGGTDTQYF

V: TRBV7-9
size: NA
J: TRBJ2-1
CDR3: CASTFTSEGEQFF

V: TRBV4-1
size: NA
J: TRBJ2-5
CDR3: CASSYLAGGLETQYF

V: TRBV4-2
size: NA
J: TRBJ2-7
CDR3: CASSQEGSGGSRWAYEQYF

V: TRBV7-9
size: many
J: TRBJ2-1
CDR3: CASSSSGSGEQFF

V: TRBV19
size: NA
J: TRBJ2-5
CDR3: CASSIGRAETQYF

V: TRBV28
size: NA
J: TRBJ2-3
CDR3: CASSAYRDTQYF

V: TRBV2
size: NA
J: TRBJ2-2
CDR3: CASLTGTLNTGELFF

V: TRBV3-1/TRBV3-2
size: once
J: TRBJ2-1
CDR3: CASSQFWASGGTEQFF

V: TRBV29-1
size: NA
J: TRBJ2-3
CDR3: CSVDTIDTQYF

V: TRBV27
size: NA
J: TRBJ1-1
CDR3: CASSLLGGGVNTEAFF

V: TRBV4-1
size: NA
J: TRBJ1-4
CDR3: CASSQRGSVVGLFF

V: TRBV19
size: NA
J: TRBJ2-7
CDR3: CASSAYSGSSYEQYF

V: TRBV5-1
size: NA
J: TRBJ1-4
CDR3: CASSPGTGSEKLFF

V: TRBV27
size: NA
J: TRBJ2-5
CDR3: CASRDRGAETQYF

V: TRBV6-6
size: NA
J: TRBJ2-1
CDR3: CASRPSGGATYNEQFF

V: TRBV7-9
size: NA
J: TRBJ2-1
CDR3: CASSLTSWDEQFF

V: TRBV25-1
size: few
J: TRBJ2-3
CDR3: CASIGVAGAGTDTQYF

V: TRBV30
size: NA
J: TRBJ2-1
CDR3: CAWRARGGSYNEQFF

V: TRBV3-1/TRBV3-2
size: NA
J: TRBJ1-1
CDR3: CASSQAEGQNEAFF

V: TRBV9
size: NA
J: TRBJ2-7
CDR3: CASSVHLGTASYEQYF

V: TRBV18
size: NA
J: TRBJ2-1
CDR3: CASSPQRGIHEQFF

V: TRBV7-9
size: NA
J: TRBJ2-5
CDR3: CASSLARGQGKTQYF

V: TRBV7-9
size: NA
J: TRBJ1-3
CDR3: CASSREGNTIYF

V: TRBV2
size: few
J: TRBJ2-3
CDR3: CASSFGTGGAGTDTQYF

V: TRBV4-1
size: NA
J: TRBJ1-3
CDR3: CASSQVGRIYSGNTIYF

V: TRBV5-6
size: NA
J: TRBJ1-2
CDR3: CASSLSGTGGYGYTF

V: TRBV12-5
size: NA
J: TRBJ1-1
CDR3: CASGLLWTGVNTEAFF

V: TRBV5-6
size: NA
J: TRBJ1-2
CDR3: CASSLTAYGYTF

V: TRBV5-4
size: NA
J: TRBJ1-1
CDR3: CASNEEASTEAFF

V: TRBV5-1
size: once
J: TRBJ2-2
CDR3: CASSLGRELFF

V: TRBV14
size: NA
J: TRBJ1-5
CDR3: CASSQDLGGQGNQPQHF

V: TRBV5-1
size: few
J: TRBJ1-1
CDR3: CASSGGQMNTEAFF

V: TRBV6-4
size: NA
J: TRBJ1-2
CDR3: CATSPNDYGYTF

V: TRBV23-1
size: few
J: TRBJ2-2
CDR3: CASSHPQQGEGTGELFF

V: TRBV7-3
size: NA
J: TRBJ2-5
CDR3: CASRSSGGAGETQYF

V: TRBV12-3/TRBV12-4
size: NA
J: TRBJ1-2
CDR3: CASSFTENYGYTF

V: TRBV2
size: NA
J: TRBJ2-5
CDR3: CASNPSGGAETQYF

V: TRBV7-2
size: few
J: TRBJ2-5
CDR3: CASSLLPRQVAETQYF

V: TRBV11-3
size: NA
J: TRBJ2-5
CDR3: CASSRTVQETQYF

V: TRBV15
size: NA
J: TRBJ1-5
CDR3: CATSPSGDRGYNQPQHF

V: TRBV7-9
size: few
J: TRBJ1-2
CDR3: CASSSQGRGGYTF

V: TRBV7-9
size: once
J: TRBJ1-1
CDR3: CASSSGDRGWTEAFF